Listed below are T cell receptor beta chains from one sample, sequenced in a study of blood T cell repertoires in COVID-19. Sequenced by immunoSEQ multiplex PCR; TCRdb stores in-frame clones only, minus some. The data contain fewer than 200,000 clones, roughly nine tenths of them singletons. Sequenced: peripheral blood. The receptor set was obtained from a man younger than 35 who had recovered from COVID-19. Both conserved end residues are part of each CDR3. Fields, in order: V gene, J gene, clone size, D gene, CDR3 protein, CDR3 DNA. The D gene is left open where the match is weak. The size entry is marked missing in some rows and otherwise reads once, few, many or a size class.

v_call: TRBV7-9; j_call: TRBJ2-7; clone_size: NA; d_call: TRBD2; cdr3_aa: CASSEGLAGEIFSYEQYF; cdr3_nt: TGTGCCAGCAGCGAAGGACTAGCGGGAGAAATTTTCTCCTACGAGCAGTACTTC
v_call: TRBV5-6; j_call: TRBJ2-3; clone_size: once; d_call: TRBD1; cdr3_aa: CASTLTGGGTDTQYF; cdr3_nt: TGTGCCAGCACCTTGACAGGGGGAGGCACAGATACGCAGTATTTT
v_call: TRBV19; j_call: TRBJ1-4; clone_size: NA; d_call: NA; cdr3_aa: CASSIGGQINNEKLFF; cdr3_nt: TGTGCCAGTAGTATAGGCGGACAGATTAACAATGAAAAACTGTTTTTT
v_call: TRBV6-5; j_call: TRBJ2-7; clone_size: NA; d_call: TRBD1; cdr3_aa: CASSSRQGSVEYF; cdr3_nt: TGTGCCAGCAGCTCCCGACAGGGTTCGGTAGAGTACTTC
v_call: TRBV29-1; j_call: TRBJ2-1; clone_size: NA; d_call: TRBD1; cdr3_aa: CSVGTGKGNNEQFF; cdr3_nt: TGCAGCGTTGGGACAGGGAAAGGTAACAATGAGCAGTTCTTC
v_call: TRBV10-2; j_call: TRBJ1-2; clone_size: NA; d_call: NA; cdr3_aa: CASSEQQSYGYTF; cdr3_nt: TGCGCCAGCAGTGAACAACAGTCCTATGGCTACACCTTC
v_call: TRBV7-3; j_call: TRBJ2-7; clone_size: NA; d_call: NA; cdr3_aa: CASQSSAGTQYEQYF; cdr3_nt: TGTGCCAGCCAATCCTCGGCGGGAACTCAATACGAGCAGTACTTC
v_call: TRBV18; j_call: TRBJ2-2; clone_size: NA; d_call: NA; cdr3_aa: CASSPPSGANTGELFF; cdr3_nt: TGTGCCAGCTCACCACCGTCCGGGGCGAACACCGGGGAGCTGTTTTTT
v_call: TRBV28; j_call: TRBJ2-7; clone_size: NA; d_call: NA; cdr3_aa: CASSQAGPTTYEQYF; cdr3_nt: TGTGCCAGCAGTCAGGCGGGACCGACCACCTACGAGCAGTACTTC
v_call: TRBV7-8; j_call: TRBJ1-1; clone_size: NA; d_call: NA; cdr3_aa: CASSLGVTEAFF; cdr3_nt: TGTGCCAGCAGCTTAGGCGTTACTGAAGCTTTCTTT
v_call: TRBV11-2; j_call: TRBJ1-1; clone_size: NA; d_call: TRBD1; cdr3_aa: CASRLTGANTEAFF; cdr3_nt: TGTGCCAGCAGGCTAACAGGGGCGAACACTGAAGCTTTCTTT
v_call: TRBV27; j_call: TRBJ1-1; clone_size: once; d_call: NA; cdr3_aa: CASSLAGQNTEAFF; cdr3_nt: TGTGCCAGCAGTTTAGCCGGACAAAACACTGAAGCTTTCTTT
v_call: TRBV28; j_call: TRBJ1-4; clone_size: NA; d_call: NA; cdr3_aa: CASSEGVNNEKLFF; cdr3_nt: TGTGCCAGCAGTGAGGGGGTAAATAATGAAAAACTGTTTTTT